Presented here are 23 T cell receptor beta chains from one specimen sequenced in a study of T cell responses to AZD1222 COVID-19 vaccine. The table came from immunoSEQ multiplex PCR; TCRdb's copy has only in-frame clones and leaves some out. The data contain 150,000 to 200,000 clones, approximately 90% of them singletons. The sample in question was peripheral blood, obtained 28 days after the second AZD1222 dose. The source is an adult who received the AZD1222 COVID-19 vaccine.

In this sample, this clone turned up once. CDR3: CASSLEGTGFEQYF. CDR3 coding DNA: TGCGCCAGCAGCTTGGAAGGGACAGGGTTCGAGCAGTACTTC. The V call is TRBV5-1, the J call TRBJ2-7; 9 bases map to TRBD1. From germline, CDR1 is SGHRS and CDR2 YFSETQ. The CDR3 contains 14 residues. Trimming cost V 0 bases and J 6 bases; bases outside gene matches: 4.

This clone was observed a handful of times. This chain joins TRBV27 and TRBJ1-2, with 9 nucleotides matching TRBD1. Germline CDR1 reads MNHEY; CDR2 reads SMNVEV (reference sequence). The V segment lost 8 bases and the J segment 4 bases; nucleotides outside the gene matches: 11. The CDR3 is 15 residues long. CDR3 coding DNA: TGTGCCAGCTTTGGGACCCGGGACAGGGCCTATGGCTACACCTTC. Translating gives CASFGTRDRAYGYTF.

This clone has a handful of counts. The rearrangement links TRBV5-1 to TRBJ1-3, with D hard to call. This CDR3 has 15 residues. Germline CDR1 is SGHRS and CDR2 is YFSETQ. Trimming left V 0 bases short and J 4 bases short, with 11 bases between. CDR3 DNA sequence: TGCGCCAGCAGCTTGGCCGCGGGAGCGGGAAACACCATATATTTT. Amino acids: CASSLAAGAGNTIYF.

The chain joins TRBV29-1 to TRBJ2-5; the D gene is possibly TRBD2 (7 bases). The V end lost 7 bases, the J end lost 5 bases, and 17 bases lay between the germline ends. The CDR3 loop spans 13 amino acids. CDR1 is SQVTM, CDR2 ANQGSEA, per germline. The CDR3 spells CSGGGGGMETQYF. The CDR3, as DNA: TGCAGCGGAGGGGGGGGTGGAATGGAGACCCAGTACTTC.

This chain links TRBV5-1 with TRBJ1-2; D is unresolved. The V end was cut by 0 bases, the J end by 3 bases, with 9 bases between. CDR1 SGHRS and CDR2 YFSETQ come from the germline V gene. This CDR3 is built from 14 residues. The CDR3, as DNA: TGCGCCAGCAGCTTGGGGCGGCCCGACTATGGCTACACCTTC. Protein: CASSLGRPDYGYTF.

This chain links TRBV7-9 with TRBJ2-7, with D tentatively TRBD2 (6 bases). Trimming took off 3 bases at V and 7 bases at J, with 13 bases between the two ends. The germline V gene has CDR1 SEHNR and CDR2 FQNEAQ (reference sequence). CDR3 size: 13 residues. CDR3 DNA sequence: TGTGCCAGCAGCTTGGGACTGGGCGGGGAGCAGTACTTC. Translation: CASSLGLGGEQYF.

The CDR3 reads CASSIVGLPTDTQYF. The CDR3 nucleotides are TGTGCCAGCAGCATAGTGGGACTACCCACAGATACGCAGTATTTT. The chain carries TRBV7-2 and TRBJ2-3; 7 positions match TRBD2. Germline values: CDR1 SGHTA, CDR2 FQGNSA. CDR3 length equals 15 residues. V was clipped by 5 bases and J by 2 bases; unmatched bases: 7.

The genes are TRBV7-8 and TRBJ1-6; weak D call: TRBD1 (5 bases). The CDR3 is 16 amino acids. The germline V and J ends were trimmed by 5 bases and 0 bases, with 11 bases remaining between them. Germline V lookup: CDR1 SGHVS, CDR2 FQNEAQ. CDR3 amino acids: CASSDRESSYNSPLHF. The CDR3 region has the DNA TGTGCCAGCAGCGACAGAGAGAGCTCCTATAATTCACCCCTCCACTTT.

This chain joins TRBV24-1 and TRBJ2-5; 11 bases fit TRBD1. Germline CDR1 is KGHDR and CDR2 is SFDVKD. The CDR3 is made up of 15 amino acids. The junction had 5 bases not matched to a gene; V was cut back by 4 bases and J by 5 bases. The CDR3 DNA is TGTGCCACCAGTGACCCCGGGACAGGGGGTGAGACCCAGTACTTC. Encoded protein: CATSDPGTGGETQYF.

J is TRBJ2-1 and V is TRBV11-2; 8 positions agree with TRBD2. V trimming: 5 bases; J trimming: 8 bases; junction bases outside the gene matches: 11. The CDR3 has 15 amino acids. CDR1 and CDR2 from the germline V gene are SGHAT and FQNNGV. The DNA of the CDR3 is TGTGCCAGCAGCCCCGCAGCGGGGGCCCGAGATGAGCAGTTCTTC. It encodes CASSPAAGARDEQFF.

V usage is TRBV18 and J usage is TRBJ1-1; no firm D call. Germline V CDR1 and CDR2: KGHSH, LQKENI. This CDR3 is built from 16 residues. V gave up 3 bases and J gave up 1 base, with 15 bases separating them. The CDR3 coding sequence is TGTGCCAGCTCACCTATACGGGGTGGGGAGAACACTGAAGCTTTCTTT. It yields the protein CASSPIRGGENTEAFF.

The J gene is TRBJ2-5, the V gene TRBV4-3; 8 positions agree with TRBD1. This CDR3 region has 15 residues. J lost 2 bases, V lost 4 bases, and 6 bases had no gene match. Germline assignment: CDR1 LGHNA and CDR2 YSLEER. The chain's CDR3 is CASSPGQGNQETQYF. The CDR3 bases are TGCGCCAGCAGCCCAGGACAGGGTAATCAAGAGACCCAGTACTTC.

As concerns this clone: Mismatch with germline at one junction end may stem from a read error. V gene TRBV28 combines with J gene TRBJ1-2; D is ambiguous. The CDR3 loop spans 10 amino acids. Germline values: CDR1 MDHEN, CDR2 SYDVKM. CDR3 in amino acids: CASSLPGIDF. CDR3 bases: TGTGCCAGCAGCTTGCCCGGGATCGACTTC.

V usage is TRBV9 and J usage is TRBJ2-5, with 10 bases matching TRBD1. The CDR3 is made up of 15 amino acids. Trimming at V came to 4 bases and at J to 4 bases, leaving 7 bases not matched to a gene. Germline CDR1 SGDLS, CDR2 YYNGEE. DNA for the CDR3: TGTGCCAGCAGCCCCGGGACAGGGGTATTAGAGACCCAGTACTTC. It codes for CASSPGTGVLETQYF. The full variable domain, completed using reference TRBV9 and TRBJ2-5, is DSGVTQTPKHLITATGQRVTLRCSPRSGDLSVYWYQQSLDQGLQFLIQYYNGEERAKGNILERFSAQQFPDLHSELNLSSLELGDSALYFCASSPGTGVLETQYFGPGTRLLVL.

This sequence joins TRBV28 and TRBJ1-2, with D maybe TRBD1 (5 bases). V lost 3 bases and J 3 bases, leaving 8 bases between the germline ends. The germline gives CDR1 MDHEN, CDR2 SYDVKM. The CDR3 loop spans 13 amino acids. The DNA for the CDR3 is TGTGCCAGCAGTTTGGACACGGACTATGGCTACACCTTC. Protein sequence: CASSLDTDYGYTF.

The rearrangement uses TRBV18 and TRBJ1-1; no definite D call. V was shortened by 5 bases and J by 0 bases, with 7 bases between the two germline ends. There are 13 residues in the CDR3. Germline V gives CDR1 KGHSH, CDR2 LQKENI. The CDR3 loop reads CASSIDMNTEAFF. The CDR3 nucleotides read TGTGCCAGCTCAATAGATATGAACACTGAAGCTTTCTTT.

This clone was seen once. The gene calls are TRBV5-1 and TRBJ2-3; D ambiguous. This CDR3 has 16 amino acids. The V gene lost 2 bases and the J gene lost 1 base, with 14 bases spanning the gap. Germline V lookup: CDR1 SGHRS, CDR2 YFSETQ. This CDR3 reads CASSFISRPGTDTQYF. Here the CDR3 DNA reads TGCGCCAGCAGCTTTATTAGCCGCCCGGGCACAGATACGCAGTATTTT.

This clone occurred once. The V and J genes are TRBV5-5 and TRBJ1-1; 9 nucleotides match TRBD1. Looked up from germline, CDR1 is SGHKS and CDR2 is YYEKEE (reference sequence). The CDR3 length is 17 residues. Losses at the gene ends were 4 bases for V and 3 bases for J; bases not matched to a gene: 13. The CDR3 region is CASSQEVTGGIYTEAFF. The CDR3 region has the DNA TGTGCCAGCAGCCAGGAGGTGACAGGGGGTATTTACACTGAAGCTTTCTTT.

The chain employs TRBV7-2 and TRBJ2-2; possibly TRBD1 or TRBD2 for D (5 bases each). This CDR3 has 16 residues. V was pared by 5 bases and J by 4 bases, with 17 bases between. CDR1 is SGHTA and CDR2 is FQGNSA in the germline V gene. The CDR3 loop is CASSRPGPPSTGELFF. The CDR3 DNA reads TGTGCCAGCAGCCGCCCGGGACCTCCGAGCACCGGGGAGCTGTTTTTT.

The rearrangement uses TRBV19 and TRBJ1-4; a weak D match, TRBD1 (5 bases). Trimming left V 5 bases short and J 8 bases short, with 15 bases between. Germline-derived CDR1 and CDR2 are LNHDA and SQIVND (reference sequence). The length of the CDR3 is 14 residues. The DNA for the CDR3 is TGTGCCAGTAGTGCGCAGGGAATAGGCGAAAAACTGTTTTTT. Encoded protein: CASSAQGIGEKLFF.

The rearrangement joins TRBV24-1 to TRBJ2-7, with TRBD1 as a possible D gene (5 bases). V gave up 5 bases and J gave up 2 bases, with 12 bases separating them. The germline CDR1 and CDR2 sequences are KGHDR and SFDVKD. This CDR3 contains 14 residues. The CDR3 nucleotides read TGTGCCACCAGTGGTCCAACAGGAACCTACGAGCAGTACTTC. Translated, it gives CATSGPTGTYEQYF.

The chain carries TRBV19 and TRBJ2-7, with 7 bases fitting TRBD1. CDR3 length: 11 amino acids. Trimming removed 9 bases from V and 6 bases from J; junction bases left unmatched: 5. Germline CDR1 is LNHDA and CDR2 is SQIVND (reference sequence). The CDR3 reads CASSTGSEQYF. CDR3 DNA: TGTGCCAGCTCGACAGGGAGCGAGCAGTACTTC.

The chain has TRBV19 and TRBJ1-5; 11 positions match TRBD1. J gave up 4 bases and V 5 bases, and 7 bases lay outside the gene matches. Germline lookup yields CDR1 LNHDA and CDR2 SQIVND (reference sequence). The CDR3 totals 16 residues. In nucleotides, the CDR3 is TGTGCCAGTAGTCCCAAGGGACAGGGGGTGAATCAGCCCCAGCATTTT. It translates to CASSPKGQGVNQPQHF.